These 8 T cell receptor delta chains came from one sample sequenced in a study of gamma delta lymphoproliferative disorders and STAT genes. Sequencing used genomic DNA taken from PBMCs of patients and controls. TCRdb repeated clone calling on the multiplex PCR reads with CATT. The sample yields 1,500 to 2,000 delta-chain clones, approximately 2% seen once. Sequencing was carried out using blood. All receptors come from a human donor in good health.

This clone was seen a few times. No V gene call is available, although the J gene is TRDJ1; the table names TRDD3, a call not compared with the DNA. The CDR3 runs 20 residues. The CDR3 coding sequence is TGTGCTTCATTGTGCCTTCTTAAACCCATCCGTGGAACCTTGGCCGATAAACTCATCTTT. Residues: CASLCLLKPIRGTLADKLIF.

Note on this clone: A far larger clone is only one base removed, so a read error is likely. In the same sample, other DNA sequences code for this CDR3. This sequence joins TRDV2 and TRDJ1, with 8 bases that match TRDD3. Germline V gene lookup returns CDR1 GEAIGNYY and CDR2 EKD. With 1 base clipped from V and 6 bases from J, the junction kept 18 bases outside the gene matches. CDR3 length: 18 residues. The CDR3 bases are TGTGCCTGTGACACGGGGTTCGGTGTACTGGGGGTACAGAATAAACTCATCTTT. Translated, it gives CACDTGFGVLGVQNKLIF.

Concerning this clone: The TCRdb record carries a much larger clone's protein, which differs from this DNA's translation at residue 10; a read error is the likely cause, and the protein listed here is the DNA translation. This chain joins TRDV2 and TRDJ1; 10 bases agree with TRDD3. The CDR3 is 18 residues long. The junction had 11 bases not matched to a gene; V was cut back by 1 base and J by 1 base. Per germline, CDR1 GEAIGNYY and CDR2 EKD. The CDR3 bases are TGTGCCTGTGACACAGTACTGGGGGATGCGCGGATCACCGATAAACTCATCTTT. Protein product: CACDTVLGDARITDKLIF.

This clone was observed a handful of times. The rearrangement joins TRDV2 to TRDJ1; 9 positions agree with TRDD3. J lost 10 bases, V lost 3 bases, and 14 bases had no gene match. The CDR3 sequence is 15 residues long. Germline V gene data show CDR1 as GEAIGNYY and CDR2 as EKD. CDR3: CACDPVLGERSALIF. CDR3 DNA sequence: TGTGCCTGTGACCCCGTACTGGGGGAAAGGTCGGCACTCATCTTT.

Details on this clone: The TCRdb protein comes from a much larger clone and disagrees with this DNA's translation at residue 4, likely due to a read error; the protein given here is derived from the DNA. The chain uses TRDV1 and TRDJ1; no definite D call. The CDR3 has 22 amino acids. Germline-derived CDR1 and CDR2 are TSWWSYY and QGS. Between the trimmed V and J ends, which lost 8 bases and 0 bases, there was a span of 37 bases. CDR3 sequence reads: CALRALPRSSPRVTVYTDKLIF. CDR3 bases: TGTGCTCTTAGGGCACTGCCTCGTTCGTCTCCCCGGGTGACTGTGTACACCGATAAACTCATCTTT.

This clone has only a few counts. TCRdb's protein for this DNA is that of a much larger clone and differs from the translation at residue 16, likely a read error; the protein shown is the DNA translation. This chain connects TRDV2 to TRDJ1; 9 bases fit TRDD3. The CDR3 runs to 18 residues. In germline, CDR1 is GEAIGNYY, CDR2 EKD. The DNA for the CDR3 is TGTGCCTGTGACCCCGCAGGTCGTACTGGGGGAGAGACCGATAAACCCATCTTT. Amino acids: CACDPAGRTGGETDKPIF.

This clone was seen more than once but under ten times. It is likely a read error: a sequence one base away is far more abundant. This CDR3 is also generated by other DNA sequences in the sample. The chain couples TRDV2 to TRDJ1, with D maybe TRDD3 (6 bases). V lost 3 bases and J 2 bases, leaving 24 bases between the germline ends. The CDR3 length is 18 residues. The germline V gene has CDR1 GEAIGNYY and CDR2 EKD. As DNA, the CDR3 is TGTGCCTGTGACCCCGCAGGTCGTACGGGGGGAGAGACCGATAAACTCATCTTT. This encodes CACDPAGRTGGETDKLIF.

This clone was seen a few times. It is likely a read error: a sequence one base away is far more abundant. The chain joins TRDV2 to TRDJ3, with D unclear. The CDR3 length is 19 residues. CDR1 is GEAIGNYY and CDR2 is EKD in the germline V gene. CDR3 residues: CACGTVRESSSWDTRQMFF. CDR3 DNA: TGTGCCTGTGGCACCGTCCGGGAATCCAGCTCCTGGGACACCCGACAGATGTTTTTC.